A selection of T cell receptor beta chains follows, all from one sample in a study of blood T cells in healthy people across ages. MiXCR was run by TCRdb on the 5' RACE reads, yielding one entry per CDR3 protein. The sample shows 1.5 million to 2 million distinct CDR3 sequences, roughly 27% of them seen only once. What was sequenced was blood. The source of these receptors is a woman in her twenties or thirties in good health. Each CDR3 is given with its conserved first and last residue. Fields, in order: clone size, CDR3 length, V gene, D gene, J gene, CDR3 protein, CDR3 DNA. D genes are given only for firm matches. The size field is filled for only some rows; it gives once, few, many or a size class.

NA	16	TRBV7-9	TRBD2	TRBJ2-7	CASSSAPGLAVYEQYF	TGTGCCAGCAGCTCCGCCCCAGGACTAGCGGTCTACGAGCAGTACTTC
NA	12	TRBV19	NA	TRBJ1-2	CASIADNYGYTF	TGTGCCAGTATCGCGGATAACTATGGCTACACCTTC
NA	13	TRBV3-1	NA	TRBJ2-1	CASSQELNSEQFF	TGTGCCAGCAGCCAAGAACTTAACAGTGAGCAGTTCTTC
NA	13	TRBV20-1	TRBD2	TRBJ2-7	CSALGLAGNEQYF	TGCAGTGCGTTAGGACTAGCGGGAAACGAGCAGTACTTC
NA	11	TRBV12-3/TRBV12-4	NA	TRBJ1-4	CASSAGSELFF	TGTGCCAGCAGTGCCGGGAGTGAGTTGTTTTTT
NA	14	TRBV9	NA	TRBJ2-5	CASSDHRDGETQYF	TGTGCCAGCAGCGACCACCGGGACGGAGAGACCCAGTACTTC
NA	15	TRBV7-9	NA	TRBJ1-2	CASSLKGKTNYGYTF	TGTGCCAGCAGCTTAAAGGGGAAGACTAACTATGGCTACACCTTC
many	14	TRBV4-3	NA	TRBJ2-7	CASSQEPLHYEQYF	TGCGCCAGCAGCCAGGAGCCACTTCACTACGAGCAGTACTTC
many	15	TRBV7-2	TRBD1	TRBJ2-7	CASSYTSGTGIEQYF	TGTGCCAGCAGCTACACCTCCGGGACAGGGATAGAGCAGTACTTC
NA	11	TRBV18	NA	TRBJ1-2	CASSRQDGYTF	TGTGCCAGCTCCCGCCAGGACGGCTACACCTTC
many	14	TRBV6-4	NA	TRBJ1-5	CASVGTGGNQPQHF	TGTGCCAGCGTCGGGACTGGGGGCAATCAGCCCCAGCATTTT
few	16	TRBV6-1	TRBD2	TRBJ2-1	CASGLVGNPTYNEQFF	TGTGCCAGCGGACTAGTGGGTAACCCCACCTACAATGAGCAGTTCTTC
NA	15	TRBV10-3	NA	TRBJ2-7	CAISALELGSYEQYF	TGTGCCATCAGTGCGCTCGAATTAGGTTCCTATGAGCAGTACTTC
NA	16	TRBV20-1	NA	TRBJ2-1	CSARDSGEWGYNEQFF	TGCAGTGCTAGAGATTCGGGGGAGTGGGGCTACAATGAGCAGTTCTTC
few	18	TRBV15	NA	TRBJ2-1	CATSRSLDGWGSYNEQFF	TGTGCCACCAGCAGATCCTTGGACGGGTGGGGATCGTACAATGAGCAGTTCTTC
NA	14	TRBV10-3	NA	TRBJ2-3	CAISERTETDTQYF	TGTGCCATCAGTGAGAGGACGGAAACAGATACGCAGTATTTT
few	13	TRBV29-1	NA	TRBJ1-4	CSVEGQFNEKLFF	TGCAGCGTTGAAGGACAGTTTAATGAAAAACTGTTTTTT
once	15	TRBV7-2	NA	TRBJ1-6	CVSSLTASGVSPLHF	TGTGTCAGCAGCTTAACGGCCAGCGGGGTTTCACCCCTCCACTTT
many	13	TRBV9	NA	TRBJ2-1	CASSVGPYNEQFF	TGTGCCAGCAGTGTTGGCCCTTACAATGAGCAGTTCTTC
few	14	TRBV5-1	NA	TRBJ1-2	CASSLVGSGRGYTF	TGCGCCAGCAGCTTGGTGGGTTCAGGGAGGGGCTACACCTTC
few	17	TRBV5-1	NA	TRBJ2-6	CASSPGRPTSGANVLTF	TGCGCCAGCAGCCCCGGACGACCTACCTCTGGGGCCAACGTCCTGACTTTC
NA	15	TRBV5-1	NA	TRBJ2-1	CASSPGTAVRNEQFF	TGCGCCAGCAGCCCCGGGACCGCCGTACGTAATGAGCAGTTCTTC
NA	16	TRBV6-2/TRBV6-3	TRBD2	TRBJ2-7	CASSPFSGSTSYEQYF	TGTGCCAGCAGTCCCTTTAGCGGGAGTACCAGTTACGAGCAGTACTTC
NA	15	TRBV27	TRBD2	TRBJ2-4	CASRRGSLAKNIQYF	TGTGCCAGCAGGCGGGGGAGCCTAGCCAAAAACATTCAGTACTTC